A selection of T cell receptor beta chains follows, all from one sample in a study of blood T cell repertoires in COVID-19. Sequencing used immunoSEQ multiplex PCR; TCRdb keeps in-frame clones, though not all of them. The table has roughly 200,000 clones, 83% seen once. Sequencing used PBMCs or T cells enriched from blood (not recorded which). The receptors here all came from a woman aged 45-65 years who had been exposed to COVID-19. The conserved cysteine and the conserved F or W are not part of the CDR3 here. Fields, in order: V gene, J gene, CDR3 length, CDR3 protein.

v_gene: TRBV7-8; j_gene: TRBJ1-3; len: 15; CDR3aa: ASSPRQPGSSGNTIY
v_gene: TRBV24-1; j_gene: TRBJ2-3; len: 13; CDR3aa: ATSDSGTGEDTQY
v_gene: TRBV18; j_gene: TRBJ2-1; len: 14; CDR3aa: ASSLRAGTFYNEQF
v_gene: TRBV29-1; j_gene: TRBJ1-1; len: 10; CDR3aa: SVQTGYTEAF
v_gene: TRBV5-1; j_gene: TRBJ1-1; len: 13; CDR3aa: ASSPSLGRSTEAF
v_gene: TRBV24-1; j_gene: TRBJ2-5; len: 14; CDR3aa: ATSEPGQGAGETQY
v_gene: TRBV7-2; j_gene: TRBJ2-3; len: 12; CDR3aa: ASSSGLGTDTQY
v_gene: TRBV7-9; j_gene: TRBJ1-5; len: 12; CDR3aa: ASSFSGGNQPQH
v_gene: TRBV7-2; j_gene: TRBJ1-5; len: 12; CDR3aa: ASSSAISNQPQH
v_gene: TRBV19; j_gene: TRBJ1-2; len: 11; CDR3aa: ASSGDRGSGYT
v_gene: TRBV19; j_gene: TRBJ1-1; len: 13; CDR3aa: ASSHVQGPNTEAF
v_gene: TRBV5-1; j_gene: TRBJ1-1; len: 10; CDR3aa: ASGQENTEAF
v_gene: TRBV5-6; j_gene: TRBJ1-2; len: 11; CDR3aa: ASSLVAGDGYT
v_gene: TRBV28; j_gene: TRBJ1-1; len: 10; CDR3aa: ASSRNLGSAF
v_gene: TRBV7-8; j_gene: TRBJ2-1; len: 14; CDR3aa: ASSLVGGQGRNEQF
v_gene: TRBV5-1; j_gene: TRBJ2-7; len: 12; CDR3aa: ASSLDGRNYEQY
v_gene: TRBV28; j_gene: TRBJ2-2; len: 13; CDR3aa: ASVGWGPDTGELF
v_gene: TRBV5-5; j_gene: TRBJ2-6; len: 16; CDR3aa: ASSRDSASPSGANVLT
v_gene: TRBV19; j_gene: TRBJ1-1; len: 12; CDR3aa: ATTPRRKNTEAF
v_gene: TRBV12-3/TRBV12-4; j_gene: TRBJ1-2; len: 11; CDR3aa: ASSLDRVYGYT
v_gene: TRBV28; j_gene: TRBJ1-1; len: 13; CDR3aa: ASSLISGSNTEAF
v_gene: TRBV28; j_gene: TRBJ1-3; len: 12; CDR3aa: ASSPRNSGNTIY
v_gene: TRBV5-5; j_gene: TRBJ2-5; len: 13; CDR3aa: ASSLEQGDQETQY
v_gene: TRBV11-1; j_gene: TRBJ2-1; len: 12; CDR3aa: ASSDRGHYNEQF
v_gene: TRBV9; j_gene: TRBJ1-1; len: 13; CDR3aa: ASSGTGSRTPEAF
v_gene: TRBV10-2; j_gene: TRBJ2-6; len: 15; CDR3aa: ASSDSTGLAGANVLT
v_gene: TRBV24-1; j_gene: TRBJ2-2; len: 13; CDR3aa: ATDSGGLNTGELF
v_gene: TRBV6-5; j_gene: TRBJ1-5; len: 13; CDR3aa: AGADAKGSNQPQH
v_gene: TRBV9; j_gene: TRBJ2-1; len: 13; CDR3aa: ASSVASATYNEQF
v_gene: TRBV6-5; j_gene: TRBJ1-1; len: 11; CDR3aa: ASRNRGGTEAF
v_gene: TRBV5-1; j_gene: TRBJ1-2; len: 15; CDR3aa: ASSLGTGFRLNYGYT
v_gene: TRBV6-5; j_gene: TRBJ1-1; len: 13; CDR3aa: ASRPGQGLNTEAF
v_gene: TRBV28; j_gene: TRBJ1-3; len: 13; CDR3aa: ASTDEAGFGNTIY
v_gene: TRBV5-1; j_gene: TRBJ1-1; len: 16; CDR3aa: ASSLWDRGTRMNTEAF
v_gene: TRBV12-3/TRBV12-4; j_gene: TRBJ1-6; len: 11; CDR3aa: ASRGDTNSPLH
v_gene: TRBV5-1; j_gene: TRBJ1-1; len: 12; CDR3aa: ASSLDGQGAEAF
v_gene: TRBV6-5; j_gene: TRBJ1-5; len: 13; CDR3aa: ASSLTGGSNQPQH
v_gene: TRBV5-4; j_gene: TRBJ1-1; len: 12; CDR3aa: ASSLAGGRTEAF
v_gene: TRBV9; j_gene: TRBJ1-5; len: 14; CDR3aa: ASSPRPGRNGQPQH
v_gene: TRBV7-6; j_gene: TRBJ1-1; len: 14; CDR3aa: ASSLSAGKGNTEAF
v_gene: TRBV21-1; j_gene: TRBJ2-7; len: 20; CDR3aa: ASSKGGQNPGQYFNDGYEQY
v_gene: TRBV6-5; j_gene: TRBJ2-6; len: 12; CDR3aa: AVEQTDGANVLT